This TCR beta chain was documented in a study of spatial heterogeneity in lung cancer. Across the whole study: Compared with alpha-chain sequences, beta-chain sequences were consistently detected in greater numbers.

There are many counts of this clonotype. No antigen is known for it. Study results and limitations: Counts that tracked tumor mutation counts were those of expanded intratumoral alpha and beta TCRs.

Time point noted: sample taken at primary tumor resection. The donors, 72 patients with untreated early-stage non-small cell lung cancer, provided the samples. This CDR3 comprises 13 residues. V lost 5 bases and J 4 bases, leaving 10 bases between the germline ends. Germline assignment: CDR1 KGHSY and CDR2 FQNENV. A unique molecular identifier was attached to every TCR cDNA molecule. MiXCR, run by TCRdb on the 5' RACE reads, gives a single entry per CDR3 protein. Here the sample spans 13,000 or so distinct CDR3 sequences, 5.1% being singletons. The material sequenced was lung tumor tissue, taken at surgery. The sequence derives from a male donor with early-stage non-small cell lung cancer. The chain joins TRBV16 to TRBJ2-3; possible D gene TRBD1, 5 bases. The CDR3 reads CASSSGIADTQYF. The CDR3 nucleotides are TGTGCCAGCAGCTCAGGGATAGCAGATACGCAGTATTTT.